Listed below are T cell receptor beta chains from one sample, sequenced in a study of PD-1 blockade in classical Hodgkin lymphoma. Assay used: immunoSEQ multiplex PCR; TCRdb lists only in-frame clones, some missing. The profile shows several thousand clones, 60% to 85% of them singletons. Sequencing used peripheral blood mononuclear cells (PBMCs), obtained at baseline. These receptors originate from a human donor with classical Hodgkin lymphoma. The CDR3 runs from the conserved cysteine through the conserved F or W. D genes are given only for firm matches. Clone size is shown for a subset of rows, as once, few, many or a class of expanded clone.

J: TRBJ2-2; D: -; V: TRBV5-4; size: -; CDR3: CASRVGRNTGELFF; DNA: TGTGCCAGCAGGGTCGGCAGAAACACCGGGGAGCTGTTTTTT
J: TRBJ2-1; D: -; V: TRBV5-1; size: -; CDR3: CASSLGLFNEQFF; DNA: TGCGCCAGCAGCCTGGGACTCTTCAATGAGCAGTTCTTC
J: TRBJ2-7; D: -; V: TRBV7-8; size: few; CDR3: CASSLESAGMSYEQYF; DNA: TGTGCCAGCAGCTTAGAGTCGGCGGGAATGTCCTACGAGCAGTACTTC
J: TRBJ2-7; D: -; V: TRBV28; size: medium-sized; CDR3: CASSPRPTGYEQYF; DNA: TGTGCCAGCAGTCCCCGACCTACGGGGTACGAGCAGTACTTC
J: TRBJ2-1; D: TRBD2; V: TRBV7-9; size: -; CDR3: CASSSGIAYNEQFF; DNA: TGTGCCAGCAGCAGCGGGATTGCCTACAATGAGCAGTTCTTC
J: TRBJ1-2; D: -; V: TRBV11-2; size: -; CDR3: CASSLEGQYYGYTF; DNA: TGTGCCAGCAGCTTAGAAGGACAGTACTATGGCTACACCTTC
J: TRBJ1-2; D: -; V: TRBV29-1; size: medium-sized; CDR3: CSVSGDYGYTF; DNA: TGCAGCGTTTCAGGGGACTATGGCTACACCTTC
J: TRBJ1-5; D: TRBD1; V: TRBV5-5; size: -; CDR3: CASSWTGDQPQHF; DNA: TGTGCCAGCAGCTGGACAGGGGATCAGCCCCAGCATTTT
J: TRBJ2-7; D: -; V: TRBV2; size: few; CDR3: CASIPGGLRGGEQYF; DNA: TGTGCCAGCATCCCCGGGGGACTGAGGGGTGGAGAGCAGTACTTC
J: TRBJ1-5; D: TRBD1; V: TRBV19; size: -; CDR3: CASRGQGNQPQHF; DNA: TGTGCCAGTAGGGGACAGGGCAATCAGCCCCAGCATTTT
J: TRBJ2-1; D: TRBD2; V: TRBV5-5; size: few; CDR3: CASSSGTSGIGDEQFF; DNA: TGTGCCAGCAGCTCCGGGACTAGCGGGATAGGTGATGAGCAGTTCTTC
J: TRBJ2-1; D: TRBD1; V: TRBV11-3; size: medium-sized; CDR3: CASSQGVTGVYGEQFF; DNA: TGTGCCAGCAGCCAGGGGGTGACAGGCGTCTATGGAGAGCAGTTCTTC
J: TRBJ2-5; D: -; V: TRBV7-9; size: -; CDR3: CASSLVGMEETQYF; DNA: TGTGCCAGCAGCTTAGTTGGGATGGAAGAGACCCAGTACTTC
J: TRBJ2-5; D: TRBD2; V: TRBV7-9; size: once; CDR3: CASSLVGGESETQYF; DNA: TGTGCCAGCAGCTTAGTGGGGGGGGAATCGGAGACCCAGTACTTC
J: TRBJ1-3; D: TRBD1; V: TRBV6-5; size: -; CDR3: CASSYLGQRAGNTIYF; DNA: TGTGCCAGCAGTTACTTGGGACAGCGGGCCGGAAACACCATATATTTT
J: TRBJ1-2; D: -; V: TRBV27; size: -; CDR3: CASSLDPRSYGYTF; DNA: TGTGCCAGCAGCTTGGACCCTCGGTCCTATGGCTACACCTTC
J: TRBJ2-1; D: TRBD2; V: TRBV18; size: -; CDR3: CASSPPAGGVYNEQFF; DNA: TGTGCCAGCTCACCACCAGCGGGAGGGGTATACAATGAGCAGTTCTTC
J: TRBJ1-1; D: -; V: TRBV7-9; size: -; CDR3: CASSSTGFAEAFF; DNA: TGTGCCAGCAGCTCTACAGGGTTCGCTGAAGCTTTCTTT
J: TRBJ2-7; D: -; V: TRBV5-6; size: -; CDR3: CASSLWRDGYEQYF; DNA: TGTGCCAGCAGCTTGTGGCGGGATGGCTACGAGCAGTACTTC
J: TRBJ2-2; D: -; V: TRBV18; size: -; CDR3: CASSFGVGELFF; DNA: TGTGCCAGCTCATTCGGGGTCGGGGAGCTGTTTTTT
J: TRBJ2-7; D: -; V: TRBV27; size: -; CDR3: CASSLSAGPYEQYF; DNA: TGTGCCAGCAGTTTATCCGCCGGTCCCTACGAGCAGTACTTC
J: TRBJ1-1; D: TRBD1; V: TRBV18; size: -; CDR3: CASSRADRGLYTEAFF; DNA: TGTGCCAGCTCACGCGCAGACAGGGGGTTGTACACTGAAGCTTTCTTT
J: TRBJ1-4; D: -; V: TRBV28; size: -; CDR3: CASRPGSTNEKLFF; DNA: TGTGCCAGCAGACCAGGGTCAACTAATGAAAAACTGTTTTTT
J: TRBJ2-1; D: -; V: TRBV27; size: -; CDR3: CASSLRGRPNEQFF; DNA: TGTGCCAGCAGTTTACGGGGGAGACCCAATGAGCAGTTCTTC
J: TRBJ1-1; D: -; V: TRBV19; size: -; CDR3: CASSMLLVPFF; DNA: TGTGCCAGTAGTATGCTCCTAGTCCCTTTCTTT
J: TRBJ2-3; D: -; V: TRBV6-4; size: -; CDR3: CASSDGVRDTQYF; DNA: TGTGCCAGCAGTGACGGCGTGCGAGATACGCAGTATTTT
J: TRBJ1-3; D: -; V: TRBV4-1; size: -; CDR3: CASSHVTGNSGNTIYF; DNA: TGCGCCAGCAGCCATGTTACAGGGAACTCTGGAAACACCATATATTTT
J: TRBJ1-1; D: -; V: TRBV19; size: -; CDR3: CASSIRGGTEAFF; DNA: TGTGCCAGTAGTATTCGCGGAGGTACAGAAGCTTTCTTT
J: TRBJ2-3; D: -; V: TRBV7-3; size: few; CDR3: CASAQDQTDTQYF; DNA: TGTGCCAGCGCCCAAGACCAGACAGATACGCAGTATTTT
J: TRBJ1-4; D: TRBD1; V: TRBV28; size: hyperexpanded; CDR3: CASSATGAISVKLFF; DNA: TGTGCCAGCAGTGCGACAGGGGCGATCTCGGTAAAACTGTTTTTT
J: TRBJ2-5; D: TRBD2; V: TRBV5-1; size: -; CDR3: CASSLLGTSGRSQEAQYF; DNA: TGCGCCAGCTCACTCCTCGGGACTAGCGGGAGGTCACAAGAGGCCCAGTACTTC
J: TRBJ1-1; D: TRBD1; V: TRBV28; size: -; CDR3: CASSFRGRGNTEAFF; DNA: TGTGCCAGCAGTTTCAGGGGGCGCGGGAACACTGAAGCTTTCTTT
J: TRBJ2-1; D: -; V: TRBV19; size: -; CDR3: CASSPSGTPVYNEQFF; DNA: TGTGCCAGTAGTCCTTCCGGGACTCCCGTCTACAATGAGCAGTTCTTC
J: TRBJ1-2; D: TRBD1; V: TRBV5-5; size: -; CDR3: CASSGGQLYGYTF; DNA: TGTGCCAGCAGCGGGGGACAGCTCTATGGCTACACCTTC
J: TRBJ1-1; D: TRBD1; V: TRBV11-1; size: medium-sized; CDR3: CASSLEGTGFEAFF; DNA: TGTGCCAGCAGCTTAGAAGGGACAGGCTTTGAAGCTTTCTTT
J: TRBJ1-3; D: -; V: TRBV18; size: -; CDR3: CASSLDQGNTIYF; DNA: TGTGCCAGCTCACTCGACCAAGGAAACACCATATATTTT
J: TRBJ2-7; D: -; V: TRBV9; size: -; CDR3: CASSGGFGQYF; DNA: TGTGCCAGCAGCGGGGGGTTCGGGCAGTACTTC
J: TRBJ2-7; D: -; V: TRBV4-2; size: -; CDR3: CASSRETVDEQYF; DNA: TGTGCCAGCAGCCGAGAGACAGTCGACGAGCAGTACTTC
J: TRBJ1-2; D: TRBD1; V: TRBV28; size: -; CDR3: CASRETGVGYGYTF; DNA: TGTGCCAGCAGAGAGACAGGGGTTGGCTATGGCTACACCTTC
J: TRBJ2-3; D: -; V: TRBV6-6; size: -; CDR3: CASSYNGGTDTQYF; DNA: TGTGCCAGCAGTTACAATGGGGGCACAGATACGCAGTATTTT
J: TRBJ1-1; D: TRBD1; V: TRBV19; size: -; CDR3: CASSIGQGSTEAFF; DNA: TGTGCCAGTAGTATCGGACAGGGGAGTACTGAAGCTTTCTTT
J: TRBJ2-3; D: TRBD2; V: TRBV6-1; size: -; CDR3: CASSEIAGGSDTQYF; DNA: TGTGCCAGCAGTGAGATAGCGGGGGGATCAGATACGCAGTATTTT
J: TRBJ2-1; D: TRBD2; V: TRBV10-1; size: -; CDR3: CASKALAGGPSYNEQFF; DNA: TGCGCCAGCAAAGCACTAGCGGGAGGGCCCTCCTACAATGAGCAGTTCTTC
J: TRBJ1-2; D: TRBD1; V: TRBV5-4; size: once; CDR3: CASSLDQGVSSYTF; DNA: TGTGCCAGCAGCTTAGATCAGGGGGTCTCGAGCTACACCTTC
J: TRBJ2-3; D: TRBD1; V: TRBV6-1; size: -; CDR3: CASNDRGPTDTQYF; DNA: TGTGCCAGCAACGACAGGGGCCCAACAGATACGCAGTATTTT
J: TRBJ2-3; D: -; V: TRBV5-6; size: -; CDR3: CASSFASTDTQYF; DNA: TGTGCCAGCAGCTTCGCCAGCACAGATACGCAGTATTTT
J: TRBJ2-1; D: TRBD2; V: TRBV7-9; size: -; CDR3: CASSRGSGGSYNEQFF; DNA: TGTGCCAGCAGCCGAGGGAGCGGGGGCTCCTACAATGAGCAGTTCTTC
J: TRBJ2-7; D: TRBD1; V: TRBV2; size: -; CDR3: CASSGGTGGFEQYF; DNA: TGTGCCAGCAGTGGGGGCACAGGGGGCTTCGAGCAGTACTTC
J: TRBJ2-3; D: -; V: TRBV2; size: -; CDR3: CASSVVGPDTQYF; DNA: TGTGCCAGCAGTGTTGTGGGGCCAGATACGCAGTATTTT
J: TRBJ2-1; D: -; V: TRBV20-1; size: -; CDR3: CSAPIYNEQFF; DNA: TGCAGTGCCCCCATTTACAATGAGCAGTTCTTC
J: TRBJ2-5; D: -; V: TRBV7-2; size: -; CDR3: CASSLEAEGEEHF; DNA: TGTGCCAGCAGCTTAGAAGCTGAAGGCGAGGAGCACTTC
J: TRBJ1-5; D: -; V: TRBV19; size: few; CDR3: CASSIGSRGNQPQHF; DNA: TGTGCCAGTAGTATCGGCAGCAGGGGAAATCAGCCCCAGCATTTT
J: TRBJ2-5; D: TRBD2; V: TRBV4-1; size: -; CDR3: CASSWSGGSWKTQYF; DNA: TGCGCCAGCAGCTGGAGTGGCGGGAGTTGGAAGACCCAGTACTTC
J: TRBJ2-6; D: TRBD2; V: TRBV4-2; size: few; CDR3: CASSLSGLAISSGANVLTF; DNA: TGTGCCAGCAGCCTTTCGGGACTAGCGATTTCCTCTGGGGCCAACGTCCTGACTTTC
J: TRBJ2-1; D: -; V: TRBV7-2; size: -; CDR3: CASSKDRLDSYNEQFF; DNA: TGTGCCAGCAGCAAAGACAGGTTAGACTCCTACAATGAGCAGTTCTTC
J: TRBJ2-7; D: TRBD2; V: TRBV6-5; size: -; CDR3: CASSEERELYEQYF; DNA: TGCGCCAGCAGTGAGGAGCGGGAGCTCTACGAGCAGTACTTC
J: TRBJ1-5; D: -; V: TRBV19; size: -; CDR3: CASSIRGEGSNQPQHF; DNA: TGTGCCAGTAGTATAAGGGGGGAGGGTAGCAATCAGCCCCAGCATTTT
J: TRBJ2-7; D: TRBD1; V: TRBV7-2; size: few; CDR3: CASSPDRVLDF; DNA: TGTGCCAGCAGCCCCGACAGGGTCCTGGACTTC
J: TRBJ2-3; D: -; V: TRBV5-6; size: -; CDR3: CASSLETGATDTQYF; DNA: TGTGCCAGCAGCTTGGAAACGGGGGCGACAGATACGCAGTATTTT